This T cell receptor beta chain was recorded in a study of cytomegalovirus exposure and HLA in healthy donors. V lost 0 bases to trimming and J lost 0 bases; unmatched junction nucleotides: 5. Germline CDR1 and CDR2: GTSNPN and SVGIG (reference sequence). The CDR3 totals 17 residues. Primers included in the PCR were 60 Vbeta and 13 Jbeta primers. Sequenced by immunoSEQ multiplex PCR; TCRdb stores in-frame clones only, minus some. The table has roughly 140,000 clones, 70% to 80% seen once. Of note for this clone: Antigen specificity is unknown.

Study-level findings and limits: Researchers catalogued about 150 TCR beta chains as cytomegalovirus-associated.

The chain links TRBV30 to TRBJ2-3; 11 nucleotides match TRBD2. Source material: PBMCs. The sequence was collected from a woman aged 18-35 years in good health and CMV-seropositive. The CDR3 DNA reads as TGTGCCTGGAGTGTCGAGGCTAGCGGGGGGAGCACAGATACGCAGTATTTT. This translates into CAWSVEASGGSTDTQYF.